These 5 T cell receptor beta chains came from one sample sequenced in a study of CD8+ T cells in alopecia areata. Treatment in this sample: oral pan-JAK inhibitor, 5-10 mg twice daily. Once RNA had been extracted, it was reverse transcribed into cDNA to act as the sequencing template. Here immunoSEQ multiplex PCR was the method, and the copy in TCRdb shows in-frame clones only, minus some. The table has about 290,000 clones, roughly 64% seen once. Sequenced here: CD4+ T cells sorted from blood, sampled at week 24, from a patient treated with tofacitinib. The receptors were gathered from a human donor with alopecia areata.

The gene calls are TRBV5-4 and TRBJ2-6, with D possibly being TRBD1 (6 bases). Germline V lookup: CDR1 SGHNT, CDR2 YYREEE (reference sequence). V was clipped by 0 bases and J by 0 bases, with 19 bases between them. The CDR3 covers 20 residues. In DNA, the CDR3 is TGTGCCAGCAGCTTGGGCCAGGGGCCCGGAAGACACTCTGGGGCCAACGTCCTGACTTTC. Amino acids: CASSLGQGPGRHSGANVLTF.

The chain couples TRBV4-1 to TRBJ2-5; D is tentatively TRBD1 or TRBD2 (6 bases each). The CDR3 covers 13 residues. Trimming took off 1 base at V and 9 bases at J, with 12 bases between the two ends. Per the germline V gene, CDR1 is MGHRA and CDR2 is YSYEKL. CDR3 amino acids: CASSQARGAAQYF. The CDR3 region has the DNA TGCGCCAGCAGCCAAGCTAGGGGGGCGGCCCAGTACTTC.

This clone came up a few times. Other DNA sequences in this specimen translate into the identical CDR3. The gene calls are TRBV29-1 and TRBJ1-1; unclear D gene. The V gene's germline CDR1 is SQVTM and CDR2 ANQGSEA. Trimming pared 4 bases from V and 2 bases from J, leaving 8 bases between. The CDR3 runs to 12 residues. CDR3 bases: TGCAGCGTTGCGGGGTTAAACACTGAAGCTTTCTTT. This encodes CSVAGLNTEAFF.

The gene calls are TRBV27 and TRBJ1-2; D is undetermined. This CDR3 contains 14 residues. Germline V CDR1 and CDR2: MNHEY, SMNVEV (reference sequence). Deletions cut 8 bases from V and 4 bases from J, with 17 bases between. CDR3 in DNA: TGTGCCAGCTATTTGGGGAAAGGAGCCTATGGCTACACCTTC. Translation: CASYLGKGAYGYTF.

Concerning this clone: The same CDR3 can be traced to other DNA sequences in this sample. The chain has TRBV29-1 and TRBJ1-1; 8 positions match TRBD1. After removal of 7 bases from V and 1 base from J, the junction contained 2 bases not matched to a gene. Germline V gene data show CDR1 as SQVTM and CDR2 as ANQGSEA. The CDR3 sequence is 12 residues long. CDR3 DNA: TGCAGCGCCGGACAGGGGAACACTGAAGCTTTCTTT. Translated: CSAGQGNTEAFF.